The sequence of this T cell receptor beta chain was determined in a study of T cell responses to AZD1222 COVID-19 vaccine. Study-level findings and limits: Close to half of spike-specific TCRs reportedly recognize unmutated variant regions. A mostly white British donor set with more females was recruited, and clonal diversity was possibly underestimated. The study found vaccine-associated CD4 TCRs spanning spike, dominant at 160-218 and 743-854. Researchers took repertoire samples only after the peak T cell response had come.

The CDR3 is made up of 14 amino acids. J lost 3 bases, V lost 3 bases, and 2 bases had no gene match. Germline CDR1 MGHRA, CDR2 YSYEKL. Assay used: immunoSEQ multiplex PCR; TCRdb lists only in-frame clones, some missing. In the table there are 130,000 or so clones, roughly 90% of which are singletons. In its sample, this clone was seen a few times. The target antigen is unknown. Other DNA sequences in the same sample also yield this CDR3. This sequence was found in an adult who received the MenACWY meningococcal vaccine as a control. The V and J genes are TRBV4-1 and TRBJ2-7, with 10 bases fitting TRBD1. Sequenced here: peripheral blood, sampled 28 days after the second dose of the MenACWY control vaccine. The CDR3 is CASSQGDRGYEQYF. The DNA for the CDR3 is TGCGCCAGCAGCCAGGGGGACAGGGGCTACGAGCAGTACTTC.